The rows below give T cell receptor beta chains drawn from one sample of a study of blood T cells in healthy people across ages. MiXCR was run by TCRdb on the 5' RACE reads, yielding one entry per CDR3 protein. The table has over 950,000 distinct CDR3 sequences, more than 30% seen once. The sample taken for sequencing was blood. These receptors came from a man aged 18-30 years in good health. Both conserved end residues are part of each CDR3. A D gene is named only where the DNA matches it firmly. Only some rows state a clone size, as once, few, many or a class for expanded clones.

abundance: many; j_gene: TRBJ1-2; d_gene: .; v_gene: TRBV10-3; CDR3aa: CAISERDRVNYGYTF; CDR3nt: TGTGCCATCAGTGAACGCGATAGAGTAAACTATGGCTACACCTTC
abundance: many; j_gene: TRBJ2-4; d_gene: .; v_gene: TRBV11-2; CDR3aa: CASSLVGDDIQYF; CDR3nt: TGTGCCAGCAGCTTAGTCGGTGATGACATTCAGTACTTC
abundance: few; j_gene: TRBJ1-1; d_gene: .; v_gene: TRBV6-8; CDR3aa: CASSYAQGSENTEAFF; CDR3nt: TGTGCCAGCAGTTATGCCCAGGGGTCCGAGAACACTGAAGCTTTCTTT
abundance: few; j_gene: TRBJ1-4; d_gene: TRBD1; v_gene: TRBV27; CDR3aa: CASSQQGAGEKLFF; CDR3nt: TGTGCCAGCAGCCAACAGGGGGCTGGAGAAAAACTGTTTTTT
abundance: .; j_gene: TRBJ2-1; d_gene: TRBD2; v_gene: TRBV25-1; CDR3aa: CASSERGGDEQFF; CDR3nt: TGTGCCAGCAGTGAAAGGGGAGGGGATGAGCAGTTCTTC
abundance: .; j_gene: TRBJ2-5; d_gene: .; v_gene: TRBV28; CDR3aa: CASRAGRTYQETQYF; CDR3nt: TGTGCCAGCAGGGCGGGGCGAACCTACCAAGAGACCCAGTACTTC
abundance: .; j_gene: TRBJ2-1; d_gene: TRBD1; v_gene: TRBV9; CDR3aa: CASSVGDRGQVDYREQFF; CDR3nt: TGTGCCAGCAGCGTAGGGGACAGGGGGCAAGTTGATTACCGTGAGCAGTTCTTC
abundance: .; j_gene: TRBJ2-5; d_gene: TRBD1; v_gene: TRBV20-1; CDR3aa: CSALNRGFGETQYF; CDR3nt: TGCAGTGCTCTAAACAGGGGCTTCGGGGAGACCCAGTACTTC
abundance: .; j_gene: TRBJ2-1; d_gene: .; v_gene: TRBV2; CDR3aa: CANKLDQSSYNEQFF; CDR3nt: TGTGCCAACAAACTAGATCAGAGCTCCTACAATGAGCAGTTCTTC
abundance: .; j_gene: TRBJ1-2; d_gene: .; v_gene: TRBV3-1; CDR3aa: CASSQGREIGGYTF; CDR3nt: TGTGCCAGCAGCCAAGGAAGGGAGATCGGGGGCTACACCTTC
abundance: few; j_gene: TRBJ2-5; d_gene: .; v_gene: TRBV20-1; CDR3aa: CSALAQETQYF; CDR3nt: TGCAGTGCGTTGGCTCAAGAGACCCAGTACTTC
abundance: few; j_gene: TRBJ2-1; d_gene: .; v_gene: TRBV3-1; CDR3aa: CASSQDGFGEQFF; CDR3nt: TGTGCCAGCAGCCAAGACGGATTCGGGGAGCAGTTCTTC
abundance: few; j_gene: TRBJ1-1; d_gene: TRBD1; v_gene: TRBV7-2; CDR3aa: CASSLPGGLFNTEAFF; CDR3nt: TGTGCCAGCAGCTTACCAGGGGGCCTCTTCAACACTGAAGCTTTCTTT
abundance: .; j_gene: TRBJ2-3; d_gene: TRBD1; v_gene: TRBV29-1; CDR3aa: CSGSTGSGTDTQYF; CDR3nt: TGCAGCGGATCGACAGGGTCTGGGACAGATACGCAGTATTTT
abundance: few; j_gene: TRBJ2-7; d_gene: TRBD1; v_gene: TRBV7-6; CDR3aa: CASSFRRGQGYEQYF; CDR3nt: TGTGCCAGCAGCTTTAGAAGGGGACAGGGGTACGAGCAGTACTTC
abundance: few; j_gene: TRBJ2-2; d_gene: TRBD1; v_gene: TRBV6-6; CDR3aa: CASSSSDRWNPGELFF; CDR3nt: TGTGCCAGCAGTTCGTCGGACAGGTGGAACCCCGGGGAGCTGTTTTTT
abundance: .; j_gene: TRBJ2-7; d_gene: TRBD2; v_gene: TRBV10-3; CDR3aa: CATDGTGGRNEQYF; CDR3nt: TGTGCCACCGATGGAACGGGGGGGCGGAACGAGCAGTACTTC
abundance: .; j_gene: TRBJ1-6; d_gene: .; v_gene: TRBV2; CDR3aa: CASSVDRTNSPLHF; CDR3nt: TGTGCCAGCAGTGTTGACAGAACAAATTCACCCCTCCACTTT
abundance: few; j_gene: TRBJ2-1; d_gene: TRBD2; v_gene: TRBV4-1; CDR3aa: CASSPYPPTSGGSNEQFF; CDR3nt: TGCGCCAGCAGCCCCTACCCCCCGACTAGCGGGGGGTCCAATGAGCAGTTCTTC
abundance: .; j_gene: TRBJ1-2; d_gene: .; v_gene: TRBV20-1; CDR3aa: CSAPGRSDYGYTF; CDR3nt: TGCAGTGCTCCCGGCAGGTCAGACTATGGCTACACCTTC
abundance: few; j_gene: TRBJ1-1; d_gene: .; v_gene: TRBV2; CDR3aa: CASTRDTNTEAFF; CDR3nt: TGTGCCAGCACGCGTGACACGAACACTGAAGCTTTCTTT
abundance: once; j_gene: TRBJ2-1; d_gene: TRBD2; v_gene: TRBV12-3/TRBV12-4; CDR3aa: CASSYTSGRGNEQFF; CDR3nt: TGTGCCAGCAGTTATACTAGCGGGAGAGGCAATGAGCAGTTCTTC
abundance: .; j_gene: TRBJ2-3; d_gene: TRBD1; v_gene: TRBV28; CDR3aa: CASSWGQGAEDTQYF; CDR3nt: TGTGCCAGCAGTTGGGGACAGGGGGCGGAGGATACGCAGTATTTT
abundance: few; j_gene: TRBJ2-1; d_gene: .; v_gene: TRBV28; CDR3aa: CASSVGRAFTYNEQFF; CDR3nt: TGTGCCAGCAGCGTCGGCAGGGCATTCACCTACAATGAGCAGTTCTTC